One sample yielded the 17 T cell receptor beta chains listed below, sequenced in a study of regulatory T cells in long-lasting Graves disease. Arm-PCR with iRepertoire HTBI primers amplified the CDR3 regions for these TCR beta libraries. TCRdb reanalysed the multiplex PCR reads using MiXCR and keeps one entry per CDR3 protein. The table lists hundreds of thousands of distinct CDR3 sequences, approximately 16% of them singletons. Time point denoted: newly diagnosed GD, antithyroid drugs for less than 3 months. RNA from PBMCs was the source of the TCR library. Another study also made use of these data, one on T cells in Graves' hyperthyroidism and ophthalmopathy.

Sequenced here: peripheral blood mononuclear cells (PBMCs), sampled at new diagnosis, from a patient treated with antithyroid drugs. The origin of the receptors is a woman aged 35-60 years with Graves disease.

There are many counts of this clonotype. The chain has TRBV3-1 and TRBJ2-1; a weak D match, TRBD2 (6 bases). With 4 bases removed from V and 15 bases from J, the gap between germline ends came to 19 bases. Germline V gives CDR1 LGHDT, CDR2 YNNKEL (reference sequence). The CDR3 has 13 amino acids. The CDR3 here is CASSLRGTPFTFF. The CDR3 region has the DNA TGTGCCAGCAGCCTCAGAGGGACTCCCTTTACGTTCTTC.

This chain links TRBV27 with TRBJ2-7; D not certain. Germline V gene data show CDR1 as MNHEY and CDR2 as SMNVEV (reference sequence). This CDR3 is 13 amino acids long. With 7 bases removed from V and 5 bases from J, the gap between germline ends came to 15 bases. The CDR3 here is CASILNLGNEQYF. The CDR3 coding sequence is TGTGCCAGCATCCTAAACCTGGGGAACGAGCAGTACTTC.

This clonotype has a count of ten or more. The chain employs TRBV12-3 or TRBV12-4 and TRBJ1-2, with no clear D. V was trimmed by 7 bases and J by 3 bases, leaving 15 bases between them. CDR3 length: 14 amino acids. DNA for the CDR3: TGTGCCAGCACCTCCGTCCCGGGAGACTATGGCTACACCTTC. Its translation is CASTSVPGDYGYTF.

The chain uses TRBV7-9 and TRBJ1-6; weak D call: TRBD1 (5 bases). The CDR3 has 16 residues. V gave up 3 bases and J gave up 7 bases, with 16 bases separating them. Germline V gene lookup returns CDR1 SEHNR and CDR2 FQNEAQ (reference sequence). Here the CDR3 DNA reads TGTGCCAGCAGCTTGTCCGGGACCGACCGAAATTCACCCCTCCACTTT. Its translation: CASSLSGTDRNSPLHF. The full variable domain, with the rest looked up from reference TRBV7-9 and TRBJ1-6, is DTGVSQNPRHKITKRGQNVTFRCDPISEHNRLYWYRQTLGQGPEFLTYFQNEAQLEKSRLLSDRFSAERPKGSFSTLEIQRTEQGDSAMYLCASSLSGTDRNSPLHFGNGTRLTVT.

The chain joins TRBV6-2 or TRBV6-3 to TRBJ2-1; D tentatively fits TRBD1 or TRBD2 (6 bases each). In germline, CDR1 is MNHEY, CDR2 SVGEGT. V was trimmed by 6 bases and J by 7 bases, leaving 16 bases between them. The CDR3 runs to 14 residues. CDR3 amino acids: CASSNVGGRNEQFF. CDR3 coding DNA: TGTGCCAGCAGCAACGTGGGGGGCCGGAATGAGCAGTTCTTC.

In its sample, this clonotype was seen many times. The J gene is TRBJ1-5, the V gene TRBV12-3 or TRBV12-4; D is uncertain. This CDR3 comprises 13 residues. The germline V and J ends were trimmed by 3 bases and 6 bases, with 9 bases remaining between them. CDR3: CASSFSGGQPQHF. In nucleotides, the CDR3 is TGTGCCAGCAGTTTTTCAGGCGGTCAGCCCCAGCATTTT.

As to this clonotype: A single base separates this from a much larger clone, so it may be a read error. CDR3 bases: TGTGCCAGCAGCTTAAGGAACAGCAACACTGAAGCTCTCTTT. Protein: CASSLRNSNTEALF. The chain recombines TRBV7-8 with TRBJ1-1; D is ambiguous. The CDR3 covers 14 residues. Germline V gives CDR1 SGHVS, CDR2 FQNEAQ.

V gene TRBV19 combines with J gene TRBJ2-7; 9 bases are a match to TRBD1. The CDR3 loop spans 13 amino acids. V lost 10 bases, J lost 2 bases, and 6 bases stayed unmatched. Germline values: CDR1 LNHDA, CDR2 SQIVND (reference sequence). For the CDR3, the DNA is TGTGCCACCCTTAGGGACAGGGCCTACGAGCAGTACTTC. This codes for CATLRDRAYEQYF.

This clonotype was picked up many times. The chain recombines TRBV2 with TRBJ1-3, with D unresolved. Trimming stripped 6 bases from V and 0 bases from J, with 9 bases between. This CDR3 has 14 amino acids. The germline gives CDR1 SNHLY, CDR2 FYNNEI. As DNA, the CDR3 is TGTGCCAGCAGCCCACAGTCCTCTGGAAACACCATATATTTT. As protein: CASSPQSSGNTIYF.

This clonotype has a handful of counts. The V gene is TRBV7-9, the J gene TRBJ2-3; D may be TRBD2 (6 bases). V was shortened by 3 bases and J by 4 bases, with 14 bases between the two germline ends. The CDR3 consists of 15 residues. CDR1 and CDR2 (germline): SEHNR, FQNEAQ (reference sequence). Here the CDR3 DNA reads TGTGCCAGCAGCTTGGAGGGGTCGGGGCCAGATACGCAGTATTTT. Encoded protein: CASSLEGSGPDTQYF.

Turning to this clonotype: A much larger clonotype is one base distant, so this may be a read error. The V gene is TRBV27, the J gene TRBJ1-2; D not certain. CDR1 and CDR2 from the germline V gene are MNHEY and SMNVEV (reference sequence). The CDR3 covers 17 residues. The CDR3 nucleotides read TGTCCCAGCAGTCTAACCGGGAGGGCCGCAGCTAACTATGGCTACACCTTC. Its protein product is CPSSLTGRAAANYGYTF.

This clonotype was detected many times. This sequence joins TRBV2 and TRBJ2-7, with a possible D match to TRBD1 (6 bases). Looked up from germline, CDR1 is SNHLY and CDR2 is FYNNEI. V lost 10 bases to trimming and J lost 1 base, with 14 bases between them. The CDR3 loop spans 13 amino acids. The CDR3 sequence is CAIGYRDSYEQYF. CDR3 coding DNA: TGTGCCATCGGGTACAGGGATTCCTACGAGCAGTACTTC. Full variable domain (remainder filled in from reference TRBV2 and TRBJ2-7): EPEVTQTPSHQVTQMGQEVILRCVPISNHLYFYWYRQILGQKVEFLVSFYNNEISEKSEIFDDQFSVERPDGSNFTLKIRSTKLEDSAMYFCAIGYRDSYEQYFGPGTRLTVT.

The rearrangement uses TRBV20-1 and TRBJ2-7; D unclear. Trimming removed 2 bases from V and 6 bases from J, with 17 bases in between. The CDR3 extends over 14 amino acids. Germline values: CDR1 DFQATT, CDR2 SNEGSKA (reference sequence). The CDR3 coding sequence is TGCAGTGCTAGAAGGAGAGAAAGCCCCCTCGAGCAGTACTTC. As protein: CSARRRESPLEQYF.

This rearrangement joins TRBV28 to TRBJ1-5, with unresolved D. The CDR3 runs 16 residues. V was cut by 3 bases and J by 0 bases, with 12 bases left in between. The germline V gene encodes CDR1 MDHEN and CDR2 SYDVKM. The CDR3 DNA follows: TGTGCCAGCAGTTTTGGCAATCGGGGTAGCAATCAGCCCCAGCATTTT. Encoded protein: CASSFGNRGSNQPQHF.

This clonotype has more than one count but fewer than ten. The chain combines TRBV6-5 with TRBJ1-3; D unresolved. The CDR3 covers 15 residues. Looked up from germline, CDR1 is MNHEY and CDR2 is SVGAGI. Between the trimmed V and J ends, which lost 0 bases and 0 bases, there was a span of 6 bases. The CDR3 nucleotides read TGTGCCAGCAGTTACTCTAGGACCTCTGGAAACACCATATATTTT. It is translated as CASSYSRTSGNTIYF.

The chain couples TRBV7-9 to TRBJ2-2; D possibly corresponds to TRBD2 (6 bases). Germline V lookup: CDR1 SEHNR, CDR2 FQNEAQ (reference sequence). The V gene lost 11 bases and the J gene lost 3 bases, with 10 bases spanning the gap. The CDR3 is made up of 12 amino acids. CDR3 sequence reads: CASAGYTGELFF. CDR3 DNA: TGTGCCTCGGCGGGGTACACCGGGGAGCTGTTTTTT.

The J gene is TRBJ2-1, the V gene TRBV19; 10 bases align to TRBD2. CDR3 length equals 15 residues. V was clipped by 1 base and J by 8 bases; unmatched bases: 5. Germline CDR1 is LNHDA and CDR2 is SQIVND (reference sequence). CDR3 sequence: CASSIVSGGAHEQFF. CDR3 nucleotide sequence: TGTGCCAGTAGTATAGTCAGCGGGGGGGCCCATGAGCAGTTCTTC.